The entry below describes one T cell receptor beta chain. Using RNA transcripts as the source, TCR beta CDR3 regions were amplified. The TCR CDR3 first-round RT-PCR relied on the HTBI primer set. MiXCR was run by TCRdb on the multiplex PCR reads, yielding one entry per CDR3 protein. The data show 500,000 to 650,000 distinct CDR3 sequences, around 20% seen once. This entry comes from a study of T cells in Graves' hyperthyroidism and ophthalmopathy. Trimming at V came to 8 bases and at J to 6 bases, leaving 5 bases not matched to a gene. The germline V gene has CDR1 SNHLY and CDR2 FYNNEI. The CDR3 length is 13 residues.

The J gene is TRBJ2-2, the V gene TRBV2; 8 bases agree with TRBD1. Material for sequencing was blood. This TCR derives from a man aged 40-49 years with Graves' ophthalmopathy. The CDR3 is CASDRGGAGELFF. CDR3 bases: TGTGCCAGCGACAGGGGAGGTGCCGGGGAGCTGTTTTTT.